This TCR beta chain emerged from a study of a mutant IDH1 vaccine in newly diagnosed glioma (dated by TCRdb to 2020 to 2022). Describing the broader study: Patients received eight vaccinations in weeks 1, 3, 5, 7, 11, 15, 19 and 23, corresponding to visits V03 through V10. Vaccination began 4-6 weeks after radiotherapy alone, or alongside temozolomide cycles in the chemotherapy-containing groups. The 30 to 40 treated patients were around 62% male and around 38% female, with a mean age of around 40 years. Before enrollment, most patients had been given radiochemotherapy with temozolomide as standard therapy, while the rest had received either radiotherapy alone or temozolomide alone. Peripheral blood was collected at six visits: V03 (baseline), V05, V07, V10, V12 and V13. Longitudinal TCRB deep sequencing was done for about two dozen treated patients, wherever samples were available for exploratory analyses. Study-level results and caveats: Vaccine-induced immune responses across multiple MHC alleles were detected in roughly 94% of patients. Pseudoprogression seemed to be unrelated to changes in the top peripheral T cell clonotypes found by TCRB sequencing. According to the authors, sample limitations meant that analyses of patient blood samples could not be reproduced. PBMC samples for TCRB deep sequencing were selected based on availability.

Taken from cysteine to phenylalanine, the CDR3 has 11 residues. The kept DNA is CDR3 alone, 33 bases in frame from the first base. The germline V gene (reference sequence) supplies CDR1 GTSNPN and CDR2 SVGIG. V loses 5 bases of germline sequence and J loses 1 base, and the interval between the two ends is 5 bases. Libraries were made using the immunoSEQ multiplex PCR assay. Following the manufacturer's protocol, the hsTCRB Kit was used to amplify rearranged TCR beta chain sequences. An Illumina MiSeq was used to sequence the TCRB libraries. On the authors' methods: The kit vendor's proprietary platform handled demultiplexing, trimming and gene mapping. The immuneACCESS repertoire file appears here via TCRdb, limited to in-frame rearrangements. These files lack a portion of the clones; in checked studies, under half of the deficit traces to unresolved V genes, and the cause of the others is not known. The V and J calls and the clone size are those of that table, but D and trimming were determined from the DNA. The table for this sample lists approximately 10,000 clones; more than 75% of them were counted only once. Around 6.3% of the sample is in the top ten clones.

Note on this clone: There is no known antigen for this receptor. No much larger clone exists at a distance of one base, and base qualities are not known.

Sample time point, as interpreted from the label and publication: week 5, during vaccination. Each vaccine dose, consisting of 300 ug of a 20-mer mutant IDH1 peptide in Montanide, was administered subcutaneously with topical imiquimod. The donors had newly diagnosed IDH1-mutant astrocytomas of WHO grade 3 or 4 that showed loss of nuclear ATRX. The samples were drawn from NOA16, a multicentre, single-arm, open-label phase I trial in Germany that tested a mutant IDH1 peptide vaccine in humans for the first time. Genomic DNA for TCRB sequencing was isolated from EDTA blood with the DNeasy Blood and Tissue Kit.

This receptor was obtained from a woman aged 40 to 49 with glioma. Some clones in this sample may be carry-over from other donors' samples. The chain uses TRBV30 and TRBJ1-1, with no reliable assignment of the D segment. Sequencing used PBMCs, obtained from a glioma patient whose treatment included an IDH1 peptide vaccine. The CDR3 protein: CAWGQNTEAFF. At the DNA level, the sequence is TGTGCCTGGGGCCAGAACACTGAAGCTTTCTTT.